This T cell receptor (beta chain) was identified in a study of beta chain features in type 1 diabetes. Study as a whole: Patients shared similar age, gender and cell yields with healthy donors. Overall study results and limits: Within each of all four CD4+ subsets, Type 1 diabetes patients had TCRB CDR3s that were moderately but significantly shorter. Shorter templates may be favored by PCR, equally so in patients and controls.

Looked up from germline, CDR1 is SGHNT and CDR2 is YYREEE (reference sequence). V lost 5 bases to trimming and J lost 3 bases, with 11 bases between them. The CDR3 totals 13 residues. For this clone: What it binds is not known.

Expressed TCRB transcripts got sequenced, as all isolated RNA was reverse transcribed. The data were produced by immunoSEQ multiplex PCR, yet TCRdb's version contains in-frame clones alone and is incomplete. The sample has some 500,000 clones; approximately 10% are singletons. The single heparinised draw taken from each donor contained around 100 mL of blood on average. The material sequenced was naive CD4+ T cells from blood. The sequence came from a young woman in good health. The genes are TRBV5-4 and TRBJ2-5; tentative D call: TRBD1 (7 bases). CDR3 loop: CASSFRGEETQYF. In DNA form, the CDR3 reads TGTGCCAGCAGTTTCAGGGGGGAAGAGACCCAGTACTTC.